Listed below are T cell receptor beta chains from one sample, sequenced in a study of CD8 T cells in ankylosing spondylitis. MiXCR was run by TCRdb on the 5' RACE reads, yielding one entry per CDR3 protein. The sample consists of 750,000 to 850,000 distinct CDR3 sequences, around 11% of them appearing once. The sample comprised blood, either unsorted or a sorted T cell fraction (not recorded which). The receptor set was obtained from a male donor with ankylosing spondylitis. The CDR3 runs from the conserved cysteine through the conserved F or W. D genes are given only for firm matches. A row's size may be missing; if present it is once, few, many or a size class.

TRBJ2-7,few,TRBV18,TRBD1,CASSPSQGVHEQYF,TGTGCCAGCTCACCATCACAGGGGGTCCACGAGCAGTACTTC
TRBJ2-2,few,TRBV12-3/TRBV12-4,-,CASSPARVKITGELFF,TGTGCCAGCAGTCCCGCCAGGGTGAAGATCACCGGGGAGCTGTTTTTT
TRBJ2-7,-,TRBV29-1,-,CSVTGDRYEQYF,TGCAGCGTTACAGGTGACCGCTACGAGCAGTACTTC
TRBJ2-2,many,TRBV29-1,-,CSVFMEGPNTGELFF,TGCAGCGTCTTCATGGAGGGGCCGAACACCGGGGAGCTGTTTTTT
TRBJ1-4,-,TRBV5-1,-,CASSLATLGGINEKLFF,TGCGCCAGCAGCTTGGCCACTCTTGGGGGGATTAATGAAAAACTGTTTTTT
TRBJ2-5,few,TRBV5-1,-,CASSPGTRFQETQYF,TGCGCCAGCAGCCCCGGGACAAGGTTTCAAGAGACCCAGTACTTC
TRBJ2-2,-,TRBV20-1,-,CSATTGPDTGELFF,TGCAGTGCTACTACGGGTCCTGACACCGGGGAGCTGTTTTTT
TRBJ2-2,-,TRBV4-3,-,CASSPKVGAANTGELFF,TGCGCCAGCAGCCCCAAGGTGGGGGCCGCGAACACCGGGGAGCTGTTTTTT
TRBJ2-3,-,TRBV5-1,TRBD1,CASSLEGDRSTDTQYF,TGCGCCAGCAGCTTGGAAGGGGACAGGAGCACAGATACGCAGTATTTT
TRBJ1-1,many,TRBV7-3,-,CASSLLGSNTEAFF,TGTGCCAGCAGCCTCCTCGGTAGTAACACTGAAGCTTTCTTT
TRBJ2-3,few,TRBV5-1,-,CASRSEWKNTDTQYF,TGCGCCAGCAGATCTGAGTGGAAGAACACAGATACGCAGTATTTT
TRBJ2-7,few,TRBV10-3,TRBD1,CAISETTGGYEQYF,TGTGCCATCAGTGAGACCACAGGGGGATACGAGCAGTACTTC
TRBJ1-2,many,TRBV29-1,TRBD1,CSVEPGQGGGYTF,TGCAGCGTTGAACCCGGACAGGGAGGTGGCTACACCTTC
TRBJ2-5,many,TRBV29-1,-,CSCGQETQYF,TGCAGTTGTGGACAAGAGACCCAGTACTTC
TRBJ1-4,few,TRBV5-1,-,CASSRGGYNEKLFF,TGCGCCAGCAGCCGAGGCGGATATAATGAAAAACTGTTTTTT
TRBJ1-1,few,TRBV4-3,-,CASSLTDGNTEAFF,TGCGCCAGCAGCCTCACGGACGGGAACACTGAAGCTTTCTTT
TRBJ1-6,-,TRBV25-1,-,CASSARDTWSPLHF,TGTGCCAGCAGTGCCCGGGACACATGGTCACCCCTCCACTTT
TRBJ1-5,-,TRBV4-2,-,CASSQEGGPYRNQPQHF,TGTGCCAGCAGCCAAGAAGGGGGGCCGTATCGCAATCAGCCCCAGCATTTT
TRBJ2-2,few,TRBV24-1,-,CATSVQKYTGELFF,TGTGCCACCAGTGTCCAGAAATACACCGGGGAGCTGTTTTTT
TRBJ1-1,once,TRBV10-3,-,CAISVDMNTEAFF,TGTGCCATCAGCGTCGACATGAACACTGAAGCTTTCTTT
TRBJ1-1,many,TRBV12-3/TRBV12-4,-,CASSSPSGREAFF,TGTGCCAGCAGTTCCCCCTCAGGGAGGGAAGCTTTCTTT
TRBJ2-1,-,TRBV4-3,TRBD2,CASSQGGTSGINEQFF,TGCGCCAGCAGCCAAGGAGGGACTAGCGGGATTAATGAGCAGTTCTTC
TRBJ2-5,-,TRBV20-1,-,CSASRGQTGETQYF,TGCAGTGCTAGCAGGGGACAAACTGGAGAGACCCAGTACTTC